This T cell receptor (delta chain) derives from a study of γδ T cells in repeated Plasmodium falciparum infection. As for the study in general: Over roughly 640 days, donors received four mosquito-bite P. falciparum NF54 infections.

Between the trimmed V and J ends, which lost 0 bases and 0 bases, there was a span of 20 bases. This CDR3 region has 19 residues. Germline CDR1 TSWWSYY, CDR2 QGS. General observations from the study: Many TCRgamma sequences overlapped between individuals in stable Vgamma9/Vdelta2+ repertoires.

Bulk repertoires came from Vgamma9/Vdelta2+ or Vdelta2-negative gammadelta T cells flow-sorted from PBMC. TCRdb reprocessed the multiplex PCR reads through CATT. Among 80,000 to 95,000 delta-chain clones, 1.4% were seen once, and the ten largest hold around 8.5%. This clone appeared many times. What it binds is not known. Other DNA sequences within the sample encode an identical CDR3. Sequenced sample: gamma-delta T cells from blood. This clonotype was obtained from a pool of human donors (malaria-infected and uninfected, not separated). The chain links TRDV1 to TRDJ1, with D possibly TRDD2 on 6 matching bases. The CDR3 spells CALGELLGLPGKYTDKLIF. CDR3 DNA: TGTGCTCTTGGGGAACTACTCGGACTTCCTGGGAAGTACACCGATAAACTCATCTTT.